The entry that follows covers one T cell receptor beta chain sequence. Its antigen is as yet unknown. Method: immunoSEQ multiplex PCR; TCRdb's copy keeps in-frame clones and lacks some. The table lists fewer than 130,000 clones, roughly 89% of them singletons. This specimen belongs to a study of T cell responses to AZD1222 COVID-19 vaccine. Overall study results and limits: Donors were mostly white British, more females; clonal diversity possibly underestimated. Nearly half of spike-specific TCRs reportedly target variant regions that are unmutated in the B.1.351 and B.1.1.7 variants.

This CDR3 has 15 amino acids. Trimming left V 0 bases short and J 6 bases short, with 11 bases between. Germline CDR1 and CDR2: SGHTA and FQGTGA. The receptor was isolated from an adult who received the AZD1222 COVID-19 vaccine. The V gene is TRBV7-3, the J gene TRBJ2-2, with a possible D match to TRBD1 (6 bases). The material was peripheral blood, obtained 28 days after the second AZD1222 dose. The CDR3, as DNA: TGTGCCAGCAGCTTAACGCACAGGGTGGCCGGGGAGCTGTTTTTT. As protein: CASSLTHRVAGELFF.